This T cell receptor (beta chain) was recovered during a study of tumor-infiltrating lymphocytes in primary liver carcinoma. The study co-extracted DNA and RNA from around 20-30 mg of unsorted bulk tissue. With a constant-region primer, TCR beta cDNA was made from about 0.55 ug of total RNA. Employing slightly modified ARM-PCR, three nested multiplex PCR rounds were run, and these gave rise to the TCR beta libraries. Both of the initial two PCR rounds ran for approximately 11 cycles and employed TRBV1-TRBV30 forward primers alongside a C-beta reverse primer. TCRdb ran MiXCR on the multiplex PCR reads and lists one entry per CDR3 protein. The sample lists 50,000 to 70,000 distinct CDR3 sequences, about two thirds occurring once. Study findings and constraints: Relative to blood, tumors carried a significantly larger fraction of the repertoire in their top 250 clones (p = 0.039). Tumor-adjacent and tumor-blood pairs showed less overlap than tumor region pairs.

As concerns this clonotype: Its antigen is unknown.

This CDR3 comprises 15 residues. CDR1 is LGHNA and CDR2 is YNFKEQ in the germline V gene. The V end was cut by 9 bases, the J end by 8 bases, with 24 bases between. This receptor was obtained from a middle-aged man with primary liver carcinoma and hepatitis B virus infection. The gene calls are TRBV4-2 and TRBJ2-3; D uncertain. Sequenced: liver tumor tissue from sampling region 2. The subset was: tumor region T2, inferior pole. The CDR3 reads CARNEPGVEVITQYF. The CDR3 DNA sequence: TGTGCCAGGAACGAGCCTGGGGTGGAAGTAATTACGCAGTATTTT.